This T cell receptor (beta chain) was recorded in a study of T cells in Graves' hyperthyroidism and ophthalmopathy. General study findings and limits: Most thyroid clonotypes with frequency above 0.001 were detected in blood. A model of 13 V-J pairs discriminated ophthalmopathy from stable hyperthyroidism. The model forecast ophthalmopathy, anticipating it by a median around 6.5 months before onset.

This clonotype was counted ten times or more. No antigen is known for it. CDR3 size: 15 residues. Germline CDR1 MNHNY, CDR2 SVGAGI (reference sequence). V was clipped by 4 bases and J by 1 base, with 12 bases between them. The authors deemed Graves' hyperthyroidism stable absent ophthalmopathy progression within 18 months. The investigators amplified TCR beta CDR3 regions from RNA transcripts. The study used the HTBI primer set for a first-round RT-PCR of the TCR CDR3. MiXCR, applied by TCRdb to the multiplex PCR reads, yields one record per CDR3 protein. The sample lists a few hundred thousand distinct CDR3 sequences; around 14% were seen once.

What was sequenced was blood. The clonotype comes from a woman in her 30s with Graves' hyperthyroidism. The gene calls are TRBV6-6 and TRBJ2-3; no definite D call. The chain's CDR3 is CASSSATRGTDTQYF. CDR3 in DNA: TGTGCCAGCAGTTCCGCGACCCGGGGCACAGATACGCAGTATTTT.